The clone carrying this T cell receptor beta chain was seen a few times. Its antigen is unknown. This sample stems from a study of beta chain features in type 1 diabetes. V was clipped by 4 bases and J by 0 bases, with 18 bases between them. Germline CDR1 and CDR2: SQVTM and ANQGSEA. The CDR3 runs 16 residues. As every portion of the isolated RNA was reverse transcribed, the sequencing read expressed TCRB transcripts. This table comes from immunoSEQ multiplex PCR, and its TCRdb copy is limited to in-frame clones, with some not included. The data contain 300,000 to 450,000 clones, around 10% of them singletons. Study-level points and caveats: In all four CD4+ subsets, TCRB CDR3 length was significantly, moderately reduced in type 1 diabetes.

V gene TRBV29-1 combines with J gene TRBJ2-5; TRBD1 is a possible D gene (7 bases). This TCR derives from a man younger than 40 with type 1 diabetes. Specimen: central memory CD4+ T cells from blood. CDR3 sequence: CSVVRRGQRYQETQYF. Here the CDR3 DNA reads TGCAGCGTTGTAAGGAGGGGACAGAGGTACCAAGAGACCCAGTACTTC.